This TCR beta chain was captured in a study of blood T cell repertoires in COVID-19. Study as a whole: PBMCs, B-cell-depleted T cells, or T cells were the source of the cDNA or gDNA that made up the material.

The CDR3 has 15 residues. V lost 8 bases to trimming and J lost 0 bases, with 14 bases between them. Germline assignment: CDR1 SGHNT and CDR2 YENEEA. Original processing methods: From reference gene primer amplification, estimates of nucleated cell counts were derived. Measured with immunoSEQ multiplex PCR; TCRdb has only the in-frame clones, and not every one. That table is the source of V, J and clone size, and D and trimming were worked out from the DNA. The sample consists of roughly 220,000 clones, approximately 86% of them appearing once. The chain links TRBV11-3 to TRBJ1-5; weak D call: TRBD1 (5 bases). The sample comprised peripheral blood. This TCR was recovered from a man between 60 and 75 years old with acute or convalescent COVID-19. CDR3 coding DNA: TGTGCCAGCGCCTCGGGGGTCTATAGCAATCAGCCCCAGCATTTT. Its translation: CASASGVYSNQPQHF.